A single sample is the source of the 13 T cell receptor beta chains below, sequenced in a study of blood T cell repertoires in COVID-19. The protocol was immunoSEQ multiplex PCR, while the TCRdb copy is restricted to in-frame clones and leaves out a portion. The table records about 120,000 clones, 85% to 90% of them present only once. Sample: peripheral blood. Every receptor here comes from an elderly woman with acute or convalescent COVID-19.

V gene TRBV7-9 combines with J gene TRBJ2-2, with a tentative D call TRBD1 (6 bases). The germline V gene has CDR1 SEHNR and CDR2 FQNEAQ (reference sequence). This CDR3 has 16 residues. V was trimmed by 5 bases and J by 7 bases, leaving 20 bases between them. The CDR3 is CASSPRVGARDGELFF. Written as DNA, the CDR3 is TGTGCCAGCAGCCCGCGTGTGGGGGCAAGGGACGGGGAGCTGTTTTTT.

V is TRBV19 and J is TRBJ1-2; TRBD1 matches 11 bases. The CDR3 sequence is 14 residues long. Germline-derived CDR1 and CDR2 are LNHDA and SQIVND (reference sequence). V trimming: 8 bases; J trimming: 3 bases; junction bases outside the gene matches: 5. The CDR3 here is CASDRGQGDYGYTF. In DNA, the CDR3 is TGTGCCAGTGATCGGGGACAGGGGGACTATGGCTACACCTTC.

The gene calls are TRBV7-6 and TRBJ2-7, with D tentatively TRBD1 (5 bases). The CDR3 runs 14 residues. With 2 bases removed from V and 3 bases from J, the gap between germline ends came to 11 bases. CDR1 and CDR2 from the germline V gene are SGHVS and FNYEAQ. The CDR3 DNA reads TGTGCCAGCAGCTTATATCCAGGGAACTACGAGCAGTACTTC. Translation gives CASSLYPGNYEQYF.

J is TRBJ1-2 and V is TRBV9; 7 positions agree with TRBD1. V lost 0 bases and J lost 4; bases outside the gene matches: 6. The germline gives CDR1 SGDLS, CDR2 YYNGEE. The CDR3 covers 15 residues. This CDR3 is CASSVAQGQSYGYTF. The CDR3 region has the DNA TGTGCCAGCAGCGTAGCTCAGGGACAGTCCTATGGCTACACCTTC.

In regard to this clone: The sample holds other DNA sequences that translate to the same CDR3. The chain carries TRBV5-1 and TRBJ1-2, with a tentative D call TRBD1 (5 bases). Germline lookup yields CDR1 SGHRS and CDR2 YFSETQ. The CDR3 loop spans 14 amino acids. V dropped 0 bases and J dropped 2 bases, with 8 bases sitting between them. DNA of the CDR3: TGCGCCAGCAGCTTGGGTCAGGGCAACTATGGCTACACCTTC. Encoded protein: CASSLGQGNYGYTF.

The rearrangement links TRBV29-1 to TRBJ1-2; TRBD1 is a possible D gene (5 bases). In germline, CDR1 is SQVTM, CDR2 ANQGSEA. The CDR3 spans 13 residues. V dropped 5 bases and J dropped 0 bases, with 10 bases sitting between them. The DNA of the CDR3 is TGCAGCGTTCTAGACAGTTCTAACTATGGCTACACCTTC. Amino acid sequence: CSVLDSSNYGYTF.

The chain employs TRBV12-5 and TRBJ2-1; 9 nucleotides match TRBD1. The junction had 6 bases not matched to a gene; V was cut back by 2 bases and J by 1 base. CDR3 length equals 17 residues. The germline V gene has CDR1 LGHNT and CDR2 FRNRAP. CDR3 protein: CASGLTRQGDSYNEQFF. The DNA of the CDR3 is TGTGCTAGTGGTTTGACCCGACAGGGGGATTCCTACAATGAGCAGTTCTTC.

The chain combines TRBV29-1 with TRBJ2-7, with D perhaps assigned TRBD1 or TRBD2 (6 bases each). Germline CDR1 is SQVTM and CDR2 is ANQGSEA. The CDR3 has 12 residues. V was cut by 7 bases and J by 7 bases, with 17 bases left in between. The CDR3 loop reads CSAGAGLREQYF. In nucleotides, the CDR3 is TGCAGCGCGGGGGCAGGGCTGAGAGAGCAGTACTTC.

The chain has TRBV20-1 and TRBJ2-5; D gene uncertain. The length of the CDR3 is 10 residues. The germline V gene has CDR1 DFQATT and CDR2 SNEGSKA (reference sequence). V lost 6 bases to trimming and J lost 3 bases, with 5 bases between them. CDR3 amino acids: CSALEETQYF. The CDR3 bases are TGCAGTGCCCTCGAAGAGACCCAGTACTTC.

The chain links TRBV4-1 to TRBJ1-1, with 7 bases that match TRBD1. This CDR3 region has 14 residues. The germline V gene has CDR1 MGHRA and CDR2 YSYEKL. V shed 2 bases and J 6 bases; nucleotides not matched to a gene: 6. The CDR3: CASSQPDRVAEAFF. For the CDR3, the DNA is TGCGCCAGCAGCCAACCCGACAGGGTCGCTGAAGCTTTCTTT.

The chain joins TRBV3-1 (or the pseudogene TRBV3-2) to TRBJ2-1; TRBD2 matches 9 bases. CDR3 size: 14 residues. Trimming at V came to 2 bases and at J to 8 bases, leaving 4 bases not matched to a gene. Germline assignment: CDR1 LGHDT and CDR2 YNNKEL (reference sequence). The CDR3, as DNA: TGTGCCAGCAGCCAATTACTAGCGGGCGATGAGCAGTTCTTC. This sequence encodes CASSQLLAGDEQFF.

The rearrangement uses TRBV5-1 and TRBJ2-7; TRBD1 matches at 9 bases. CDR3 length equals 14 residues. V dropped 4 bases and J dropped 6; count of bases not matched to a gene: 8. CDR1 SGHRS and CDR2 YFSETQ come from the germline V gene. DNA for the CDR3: TGCGCCAGCAGCGAAGGACAGGGGAAAGGCGAGCAGTACGTC. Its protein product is CASSEGQGKGEQYV.

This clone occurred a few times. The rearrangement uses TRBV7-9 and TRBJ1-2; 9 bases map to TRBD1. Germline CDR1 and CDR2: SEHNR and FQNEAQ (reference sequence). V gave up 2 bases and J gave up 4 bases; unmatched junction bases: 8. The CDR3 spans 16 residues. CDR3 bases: TGTGCCAGCAGCTTAACCGGGACAGGGCGGTTCTATGGCTACACCTTC. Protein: CASSLTGTGRFYGYTF.